The TCR beta chain under discussion was sequenced for a study of regulatory T cells in long-lasting Graves disease. Time point of the sample: persistent/refractory GD, antithyroid drugs over 5 years with positive TRAb. With RNA extracted from PBMCs as input, the TCR library was made. This clonotype was observed many times. Arm-PCR of CDR3 regions and iRepertoire HTBI primers were the basis on which TCR beta libraries were built. MiXCR, applied by TCRdb to the multiplex PCR reads, yields one record per CDR3 protein. The sample has some 330,000 distinct CDR3 sequences, roughly 24% seen once. Germline V gene sequence: CDR1 LGHNT, CDR2 FRNRAP. The CDR3 length is 18 residues. V was pared by 0 bases and J by 0 bases, with 17 bases between.

The rearrangement links TRBV12-5 to TRBJ1-1; TRBD1 is a possible D gene (5 bases). Sample: peripheral blood mononuclear cells (PBMCs), taken when the disease was refractory, from a patient treated with antithyroid drugs. This sequence was found in a woman in her thirties or forties with Graves disease. CDR3 in amino acids: CASGLVLGSTAMNTEAFF. Written as DNA, the CDR3 is TGTGCTAGTGGTTTGGTACTGGGTTCGACAGCCATGAACACTGAAGCTTTCTTT. The full variable domain, its missing parts supplied by reference TRBV12-5 and TRBJ1-1, is DARVTQTPRHKVTEMGQEVTMRCQPILGHNTVFWYRQTMMQGLELLAYFRNRAPLDDSGMPKDRFSAEMPDATLATLKIQPSEPRDSAVYFCASGLVLGSTAMNTEAFFGQGTRLTVV.